This TCR beta chain was found in a study of type 1 regulatory T cells. As for the study in general: An in vitro protocol generated T-allo10, a Tr1-enriched, alloantigen-specific CD4 T cell product.

The CDR3 is 13 residues long. Germline V gene sequence: CDR1 SEHNR, CDR2 FQNEAQ (reference sequence). V lost 2 bases and J lost 7, with 12 bases in between. This clonotype was counted only a few times. MiXCR, applied by TCRdb to the reads, yields one record per CDR3 protein. The table lists over 90,000 distinct CDR3 sequences, roughly 28% of them singletons. This receptor was identified in a human donor in good health. V and J are TRBV7-9 and TRBJ2-7, with a weak D call TRBD2 (5 bases). The sequencing input was CD4+ T cells, either the whole sample or a sorted fraction (not recorded which). CDR3 nucleotides: TGTGCCAGCAGCTTATTACCCGGAGGAGAGCAGTACTTC. Translation gives CASSLLPGGEQYF. The full variable domain, its missing parts supplied by reference TRBV7-9 and TRBJ2-7, is DTGVSQNPRHKITKRGQNVTFRCDPISEHNRLYWYRQTLGQGPEFLTYFQNEAQLEKSRLLSDRFSAERPKGSFSTLEIQRTEQGDSAMYLCASSLLPGGEQYFGPGTRLTVT.